This record covers a single T cell receptor beta chain. Its antigen is still unknown. This sample was included in a study of T cell responses to AZD1222 COVID-19 vaccine. Study-wide findings and caveats: Donors skewed white British and female; clonal diversity was possibly underestimated. Baseline testing showed seropositivity in only a handful of AZD1222 recipients.

The method was immunoSEQ multiplex PCR; TCRdb's version includes in-frame clones alone and lacks a portion of them. The data contain 120,000 to 150,000 clones, 85% to 90% of them seen just once; the ten biggest clones take up 5.5%. This clonotype was sampled from an adult in good health. This specimen consisted of peripheral blood, obtained on day 0 of AZD1222 vaccination.

The CDR3 DNA sequence: TGTGCCAGCAGCCAATTCGGGGGCTCTGGAAACACCATATATTTT. Translated, it gives CASSQFGGSGNTIYF. The J gene is TRBJ1-3, the V gene TRBV3-1 (or the pseudogene TRBV3-2); TRBD1 might be the D (5 bases). The V gene's germline CDR1 is LGHDT and CDR2 YNNKEL (reference sequence). Deletions cut 2 bases from V and 0 bases from J, with 8 bases between. The CDR3 has 15 amino acids.